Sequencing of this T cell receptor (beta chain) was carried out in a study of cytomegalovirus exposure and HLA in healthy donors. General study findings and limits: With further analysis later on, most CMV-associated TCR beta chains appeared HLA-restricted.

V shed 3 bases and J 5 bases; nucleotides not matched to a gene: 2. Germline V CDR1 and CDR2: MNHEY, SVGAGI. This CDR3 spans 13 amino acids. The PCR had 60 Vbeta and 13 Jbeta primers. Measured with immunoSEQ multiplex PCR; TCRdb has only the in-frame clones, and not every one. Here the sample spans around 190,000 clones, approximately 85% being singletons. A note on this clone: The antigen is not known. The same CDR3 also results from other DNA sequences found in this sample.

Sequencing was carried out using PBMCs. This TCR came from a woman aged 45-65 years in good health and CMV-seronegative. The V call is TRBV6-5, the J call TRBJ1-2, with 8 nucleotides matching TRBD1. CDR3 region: CASSYDRGYGYTF. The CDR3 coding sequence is TGTGCCAGCAGTTATGACAGGGGTTATGGCTACACCTTC.